The rows below give T cell receptor beta chains drawn from one sample of a study of cytotoxic CD8 clonotypes in ibrutinib-treated CLL. The method was immunoSEQ multiplex PCR; TCRdb's version includes in-frame clones alone and lacks a portion of them. Here the sample spans more than 110,000 clones, more than 75% being singletons. Sequenced here: PBMCs, sampled after 36 months of ibrutinib treatment. The receptors stem from a human donor with chronic lymphocytic leukemia. The CDR3 runs from the conserved cysteine through the conserved F or W. A D gene is named only where the DNA matches it firmly. The size field is filled for only some rows; it gives once, few, many or a size class.

V: TRBV27
size: once
J: TRBJ1-1
D: .
DNA: TGTGCCAGCAGTTTAAGGGGGGCGGACACTGAAGCTTTCTTT
CDR3: CASSLRGADTEAFF

V: TRBV10-2
size: .
J: TRBJ2-5
D: .
DNA: TGCGCCAGCAGATGGGGTAGGGGGGAGACCCAGTACTTC
CDR3: CASRWGRGETQYF

V: TRBV18
size: .
J: TRBJ1-5
D: .
DNA: TGTGCCAGCTCATCGACCGGGACGTCAAGCAATCAGCCCCAGCATTTT
CDR3: CASSSTGTSSNQPQHF

V: TRBV5-1
size: .
J: TRBJ1-6
D: TRBD1
DNA: TGCGCCAGCAGCCCGATATCCGGGACAGGGGGCTTACCCCTCCACTTT
CDR3: CASSPISGTGGLPLHF

V: TRBV28
size: .
J: TRBJ2-2
D: .
DNA: TGTGCCAGCAGCCCGGGACAAATCACCGGGGAGCTGTTTTTT
CDR3: CASSPGQITGELFF

V: TRBV10-1
size: .
J: TRBJ2-1
D: .
DNA: TGCGCCAGCAGCCAGACAAGCTCCTACAATGAGCAGTTCTTC
CDR3: CASSQTSSYNEQFF

V: TRBV29-1
size: .
J: TRBJ2-7
D: .
DNA: TGCAGCGTAACCGGGACATCCTCCTACGAGCAGTACTTC
CDR3: CSVTGTSSYEQYF

V: TRBV19
size: .
J: TRBJ2-2
D: .
DNA: TGTGCCAGTAGTCCCGGGGTGAACACCGGGGAGCTGTTTTTT
CDR3: CASSPGVNTGELFF

V: TRBV5-1
size: .
J: TRBJ2-5
D: .
DNA: TGCGCCAGCAGCTTGGAGGGACGGTACGGAGAGACCCAGTACTTC
CDR3: CASSLEGRYGETQYF

V: TRBV19
size: few
J: TRBJ2-2
D: TRBD1
DNA: TGTGCCTCCTGGGACAGTCGGGCCGAGTACACCGGGGAGCTGTTTTTT
CDR3: CASWDSRAEYTGELFF

V: TRBV4-1
size: once
J: TRBJ2-7
D: TRBD2
DNA: TGCGCCAGCAGTCGGACTAGCGGAGCCTACGAGCAGTACTTC
CDR3: CASSRTSGAYEQYF

V: TRBV28
size: .
J: TRBJ1-1
D: TRBD1
DNA: TGTGCCAGCAGTTACCGGACAGGGTTCACTGAAGCTTTCTTT
CDR3: CASSYRTGFTEAFF

V: TRBV14
size: .
J: TRBJ2-2
D: .
DNA: TGTGCCAGCAGCCGTAGCGGAGGGACCGGGGAGCTGTTTTTT
CDR3: CASSRSGGTGELFF

V: TRBV7-3
size: .
J: TRBJ1-1
D: .
DNA: TGTGCCAGCAGCCAGGGACACGCGAACACTGAAGCTTTCTTT
CDR3: CASSQGHANTEAFF

V: TRBV25-1
size: few
J: TRBJ1-1
D: TRBD1
DNA: TGTGCCAGCAGTGCCCGACAGGGGAGGGGGAACACTGAAGCTTTCTTT
CDR3: CASSARQGRGNTEAFF

V: TRBV7-3
size: .
J: TRBJ2-1
D: TRBD2
DNA: TGTGCCAGCAGCGGCCCCGGGACTAGCGGGTGGCGGAGCTCCTACAATGAGCAGTTCTTC
CDR3: CASSGPGTSGWRSSYNEQFF

V: TRBV27
size: once
J: TRBJ1-4
D: TRBD1
DNA: TGTGCCAGCAGGACAGGGTTGGCAACTAATGAAAAACTGTTTTTT
CDR3: CASRTGLATNEKLFF

V: TRBV4-1
size: .
J: TRBJ2-5
D: TRBD1
DNA: TGCGCCAGCAGCCAGCCCGGACAGGGCCAAGAGACCCAGTACTTC
CDR3: CASSQPGQGQETQYF

V: TRBV19
size: .
J: TRBJ1-2
D: TRBD1
DNA: TGTGCCAGTAGGGCCGGGACAGAATTCTATGGCTACACCTTC
CDR3: CASRAGTEFYGYTF

V: TRBV6-1
size: few
J: TRBJ2-1
D: .
DNA: TGTGCCAGCAGGCAAAATTGGGGGTTCGACAATGAGCAGTTCTTC
CDR3: CASRQNWGFDNEQFF

V: TRBV19
size: .
J: TRBJ2-7
D: TRBD2
DNA: TGTGCCAGTAGTATGGGTACCGACGGAGGACTAGCGGGGGGGCTCGAGCAGTACTTC
CDR3: CASSMGTDGGLAGGLEQYF

V: TRBV30
size: once
J: TRBJ1-5
D: TRBD1
DNA: TGTGCCTGGAGTGTAACGGGACAGATTATGGGCAATCAGCCCCAGCATTTT
CDR3: CAWSVTGQIMGNQPQHF

V: TRBV11-2
size: .
J: TRBJ2-7
D: .
DNA: TGTGCCAGCAGCCAGGGAGGGGGCTACGAGCAGTACTTC
CDR3: CASSQGGGYEQYF

V: TRBV2
size: .
J: TRBJ2-1
D: .
DNA: TGTGCCAGCAGTGAAGTTGGTTGGGACAATGAGCAGTTCTTC
CDR3: CASSEVGWDNEQFF

V: TRBV5-1
size: .
J: TRBJ2-1
D: TRBD1
DNA: TGCGCCAGCAGCGCGACAGGGACCTCCTACAATGAGCAGTTCTTC
CDR3: CASSATGTSYNEQFF

V: TRBV2
size: .
J: TRBJ2-5
D: .
DNA: TGTGCCAGCACCGAGGGACTTGGTTGGGGTGTGACCCAGTACTTC
CDR3: CASTEGLGWGVTQYF

V: TRBV7-7
size: .
J: TRBJ2-7
D: .
DNA: TGTGCCAGCAGGACCCATTTCCGGGCCTACGAGCAGTACTTC
CDR3: CASRTHFRAYEQYF

V: TRBV9
size: .
J: TRBJ1-2
D: .
DNA: TGTGCCAGCAGCACCCCGAGGAGGGGATTCAATGGCTACACCTTC
CDR3: CASSTPRRGFNGYTF

V: TRBV2
size: few
J: TRBJ1-3
D: .
DNA: TGTGCCAGCAGTGTGGGTTGGACTGGAAACACCATATATTTT
CDR3: CASSVGWTGNTIYF

V: TRBV27
size: .
J: TRBJ2-3
D: TRBD1
DNA: TGTGCCAGCAGCGGGGACAGGGCAACGGATACGCAGTATTTT
CDR3: CASSGDRATDTQYF

V: TRBV9
size: once
J: TRBJ2-1
D: TRBD2
DNA: TGTGCCAGCAGCGTAGTATTAGCGGGAGGAAGCAATGAGCAGTTCTTC
CDR3: CASSVVLAGGSNEQFF

V: TRBV10-3
size: once
J: TRBJ2-5
D: TRBD2
DNA: TGTGCCATCAGTGAGGGTCGCGGGGGAGGGCAAGAGACCCAGTACTTC
CDR3: CAISEGRGGGQETQYF

V: TRBV5-4
size: few
J: TRBJ2-7
D: .
DNA: TGTGCCAGCAGCACAAAACAGGGCGTAGCTTACGAGCAGTACTTC
CDR3: CASSTKQGVAYEQYF